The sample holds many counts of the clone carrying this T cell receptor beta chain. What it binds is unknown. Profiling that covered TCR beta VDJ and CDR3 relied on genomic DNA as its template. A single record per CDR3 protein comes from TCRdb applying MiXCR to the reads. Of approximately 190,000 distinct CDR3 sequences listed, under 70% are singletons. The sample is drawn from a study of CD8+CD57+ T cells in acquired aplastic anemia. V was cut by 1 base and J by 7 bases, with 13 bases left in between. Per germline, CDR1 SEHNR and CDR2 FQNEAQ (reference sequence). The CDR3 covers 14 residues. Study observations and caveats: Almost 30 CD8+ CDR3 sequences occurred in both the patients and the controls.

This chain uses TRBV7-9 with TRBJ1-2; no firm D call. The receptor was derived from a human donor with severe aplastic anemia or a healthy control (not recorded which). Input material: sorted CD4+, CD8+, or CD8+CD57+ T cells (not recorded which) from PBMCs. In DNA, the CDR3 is TGTGCCAGCAGCTTAGAACCGGGCAGCGGTGGCTACACCTTC. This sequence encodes CASSLEPGSGGYTF.